Listed below are T cell receptor beta chains from one sample, sequenced in a study of T cell responses to AZD1222 COVID-19 vaccine. Clones were sequenced by immunoSEQ multiplex PCR, and TCRdb holds only the in-frame ones, with some missing. The sample shows over 150,000 clones, 90% of them seen only once. Material: peripheral blood, obtained on day 0 of AZD1222 vaccination. These receptors originate from an adult in good health. CDR3s include the opening cysteine and the closing phenylalanine or tryptophan. The D gene is left open where the match is weak. The size field is filled for only some rows; it gives once, few, many or a size class.

size	V	D	J	CDR3	DNA
-	TRBV29-1	-	TRBJ2-1	CSVEWGREQFF	TGCAGCGTTGAATGGGGAAGGGAGCAGTTCTTC
-	TRBV14	-	TRBJ2-5	CASSSRDARETQYF	TGTGCCAGCAGCTCCCGGGACGCACGGGAGACCCAGTACTTC
-	TRBV5-4	-	TRBJ2-2	CASSLSGLHTGELFF	TGTGCCAGCAGCTTAAGCGGGCTCCACACCGGGGAGCTGTTTTTT
-	TRBV15	-	TRBJ1-4	CATSRDRDEKLFF	TGTGCCACCAGCAGGGACAGAGATGAAAAACTGTTTTTT
-	TRBV15	TRBD1	TRBJ1-6	CATRAGTGDSPLHF	TGTGCCACCAGGGCCGGGACAGGGGACTCACCCCTCCACTTT
-	TRBV18	-	TRBJ2-2	CASSPLGGNTGELFF	TGTGCCAGCTCCCCCCTTGGGGGGAACACCGGGGAGCTGTTTTTT
-	TRBV19	TRBD2	TRBJ2-1	CASSMTTGGRLNEQFF	TGTGCCAGTAGTATGACCACGGGGGGGCGATTGAATGAGCAGTTCTTC
once	TRBV5-1	TRBD1	TRBJ1-4	CASSLVAGTDEKLFF	TGCGCCAGCAGCTTGGTCGCCGGGACAGATGAAAAACTGTTTTTT
few	TRBV9	-	TRBJ2-1	CASSVAAGSYNEQFF	TGTGCCAGCAGCGTAGCGGCAGGGTCCTACAATGAGCAGTTCTTC
few	TRBV2	-	TRBJ2-2	CASSEEGGTGELFF	TGTGCCAGCAGTGAAGAGGGCGGGACCGGGGAGCTGTTTTTT
-	TRBV21-1	-	TRBJ2-5	CASSKLFPLGFVGPQETQYF	TGTGCCAGCAGCAAGTTGTTCCCCCTAGGGTTCGTGGGGCCACAAGAGACCCAGTACTTC
few	TRBV7-9	TRBD2	TRBJ2-1	CASSPSGGAQEQFF	TGTGCCAGCAGCCCTAGCGGGGGGGCACAGGAGCAGTTCTTC
-	TRBV10-3	-	TRBJ2-7	CAISESPHDTTYEQYF	TGTGCCATCAGTGAGTCCCCACACGACACGACCTACGAGCAGTACTTC
-	TRBV5-1	-	TRBJ1-1	CASSLEWDTEAFF	TGCGCCAGCAGCTTGGAGTGGGACACTGAAGCTTTCTTT
-	TRBV12-3/TRBV12-4	-	TRBJ2-1	CASSLAGGQFF	TGTGCCAGCAGTTTAGCTGGGGGGCAGTTCTTC
-	TRBV7-2	TRBD2	TRBJ2-7	CASSSSGDYEQYF	TGTGCCAGCAGCAGTAGCGGGGACTACGAGCAGTACTTC
-	TRBV7-8	TRBD1	TRBJ1-1	CASSLQGASTEAFF	TGTGCCAGCAGCCTCCAGGGGGCGAGCACTGAAGCTTTCTTT
-	TRBV6-2/TRBV6-3	TRBD1	TRBJ1-1	CASSFPQGRNTEAFF	TGTGCCAGCAGTTTCCCACAGGGGAGGAACACTGAAGCTTTCTTT
-	TRBV7-8	-	TRBJ1-2	CASSFGKEEGYTF	TGTGCCAGCAGCTTCGGGAAAGAGGAGGGCTACACCTTC
few	TRBV7-3	-	TRBJ2-1	CASSSGLGGNEQFF	TGTGCCAGCAGCTCGGGACTGGGGGGTAATGAGCAGTTCTTC
-	TRBV6-5	-	TRBJ1-1	CASSYSAGRNTEAFF	TGTGCCAGCAGTTACTCGGCAGGACGTAACACTGAAGCTTTCTTT
-	TRBV2	TRBD1	TRBJ2-7	CASLPTGESYEQYF	TGTGCCAGCCTCCCGACAGGGGAATCCTACGAGCAGTACTTC
-	TRBV3-1/TRBV3-2	TRBD2	TRBJ2-7	CASRGGFTYEQYF	TGTGCCAGCAGGGGGGGGTTTACCTACGAGCAGTACTTC
-	TRBV11-1	-	TRBJ2-2	CASSLGSVGELFF	TGTGCCAGCAGCTTAGGATCGGTCGGGGAGCTGTTTTTT
few	TRBV29-1	TRBD1	TRBJ1-2	CSVDGTGRGYTF	TGCAGCGTTGACGGGACAGGGCGTGGCTACACCTTC
-	TRBV27	-	TRBJ1-2	CASSFNGNYGYTF	TGTGCCAGCAGTTTCAACGGTAACTATGGCTACACCTTC
-	TRBV6-2/TRBV6-3	-	TRBJ1-2	CASSIRTKNGYTF	TGTGCCAGCAGTATCAGGACAAAGAATGGCTACACCTTC
-	TRBV11-1	-	TRBJ1-6	CASSLTSSYNSPLHF	TGTGCCAGCAGCTTAACGAGCTCCTATAATTCACCCCTCCACTTT
-	TRBV7-9	TRBD1	TRBJ1-5	CASSNQGGQPQHF	TGTGCCAGCAGTAACCAGGGGGGGCAGCCCCAGCATTTT
few	TRBV11-2	-	TRBJ1-6	CASSPRATGSSYNSPLHF	TGTGCCAGCAGTCCCCGGGCTACGGGGAGCTCCTATAATTCACCCCTCCACTTT
-	TRBV27	-	TRBJ1-1	CASSLGENTEAFF	TGTGCCAGCAGTTTAGGTGAGAACACTGAAGCTTTCTTT
-	TRBV4-3	-	TRBJ2-6	CASSQGRYSGANVLTF	TGCGCCAGCAGCCAGGGACGGTACTCTGGGGCCAACGTCCTGACTTTC
-	TRBV12-3/TRBV12-4	-	TRBJ1-6	CASSPGGRSPLHF	TGTGCCAGCAGCCCGGGGGGTCGGTCACCCCTCCACTTT
once	TRBV5-4	-	TRBJ1-1	CASSTPGTEAFF	TGTGCCAGCAGCACGCCGGGAACAGAAGCTTTCTTT
-	TRBV7-9	TRBD1	TRBJ1-2	CASSPGQGNYGYTF	TGTGCCAGCAGCCCGGGACAGGGTAACTATGGCTACACCTTC
-	TRBV19	TRBD2	TRBJ2-4	CASSSGGTLAKNIQYF	TGTGCCAGTAGTAGCGGGGGGACCCTAGCCAAAAACATTCAGTACTTC
-	TRBV10-3	TRBD1	TRBJ1-2	CAIRTGGYGYTF	TGTGCCATCCGGACAGGGGGCTATGGCTACACCTTC
-	TRBV30	-	TRBJ2-7	CAWSPPDREGHKQYF	TGTGCCTGGAGCCCCCCCGACAGGGAGGGGCACAAGCAGTACTTC
-	TRBV15	-	TRBJ2-5	CATSRGGRGQETQYF	TGTGCCACCAGCAGAGGGGGGCGGGGCCAAGAGACCCAGTACTTC
-	TRBV27	-	TRBJ2-7	CASSSPRYEQYF	TGTGCCAGCAGTTCCCCCCGCTACGAGCAGTACTTC
-	TRBV7-2	TRBD2	TRBJ2-7	CASSLGGRFLRGAYEQYF	TGTGCCAGCAGCTTAGGCGGTAGATTCTTGCGGGGGGCCTACGAGCAGTACTTC
-	TRBV30	TRBD1	TRBJ1-1	CARQGEVNTEAFF	TGTGCCAGACAGGGAGAGGTTAACACTGAAGCTTTCTTT
-	TRBV19	-	TRBJ1-5	CASSRGGPNQPQHF	TGTGCCAGTAGTAGGGGGGGCCCAAATCAGCCCCAGCATTTT
once	TRBV19	TRBD1	TRBJ1-1	CASRRTGTVNTEAFF	TGTGCCAGTAGACGGACAGGGACGGTGAACACTGAAGCTTTCTTT
-	TRBV9	-	TRBJ1-6	CASSGRTGNSPLHF	TGTGCCAGCAGCGGACGGACGGGAAATTCACCCCTCCACTTT
-	TRBV24-1	TRBD2	TRBJ2-2	CATSGGANTGELFF	TGTGCCACAAGCGGGGGGGCGAACACCGGGGAGCTGTTTTTT
-	TRBV6-2/TRBV6-3	-	TRBJ2-7	CASSYSDKGTYEQYF	TGTGCCAGCAGTTACTCGGACAAGGGGACCTACGAGCAGTACTTC
-	TRBV24-1	TRBD1	TRBJ2-5	CATSDGTGVETQYF	TGTGCCACCAGTGATGGGACAGGGGTGGAGACCCAGTACTTC
-	TRBV7-6	-	TRBJ2-3	CASSLGWTVDTQYF	TGTGCCAGCAGCTTAGGGTGGACAGTAGATACGCAGTATTTT
-	TRBV7-6	-	TRBJ1-5	CASSLDTGDNQPQHF	TGTGCCAGCAGCCTGGACACCGGAGATAATCAGCCCCAGCATTTT
-	TRBV18	-	TRBJ2-5	CASSPLPEETQYF	TGTGCCAGCTCACCACTGCCAGAAGAGACCCAGTACTTC
-	TRBV12-5	TRBD2	TRBJ2-1	CASGGGAGTSGYNEQFF	TGTGCTAGTGGAGGAGGGGCCGGGACTAGCGGGTACAATGAGCAGTTCTTC
once	TRBV19	-	TRBJ1-5	CASSRAPYQPQHF	TGTGCCAGTAGCAGGGCCCCATATCAGCCCCAGCATTTT
-	TRBV18	TRBD2	TRBJ2-1	CASSPQVGLADNEQFF	TGTGCCAGCTCACCTCAAGTGGGGCTAGCGGACAATGAGCAGTTCTTC
-	TRBV23-1	-	TRBJ1-1	CASSHAHGLSRTEAFF	TGCGCCAGCAGTCATGCTCACGGGCTCTCCCGGACTGAAGCTTTCTTT
-	TRBV3-1/TRBV3-2	-	TRBJ2-1	CASSPAGSSYNEQFF	TGTGCCAGCAGCCCCGCGGGGAGCTCCTACAATGAGCAGTTCTTC
few	TRBV27	-	TRBJ1-2	CASSFLSNYGYTF	TGTGCCAGCAGTTTTCTTTCGAACTATGGCTACACCTTC